This T cell receptor (beta chain) was sequenced for a study of CD8 T cells in Susac syndrome. Study-level findings and limits: As acknowledged by the study, its TCR sequencing and HLA analysis included a relatively small number of individuals.

The V and J ends lost 4 bases and 5 bases respectively, with 15 bases between them. CDR3 length: 15 residues. Germline V gene sequence: CDR1 SEHNR, CDR2 FQNEAQ (reference sequence). FACS was used to enrich TEMRA cells, whereas the CD8+ and CD4+ T cells were obtained by negative isolation. With random hexamers, roughly 0.45 to 1 ug RNA was reverse transcribed. Across 54 Vbeta and 13 Jbeta, immunoSEQ multiplex PCR amplified TCR beta CDR3. TCRdb re-analysed the immunoSEQ multiplex PCR reads in MiXCR, keeping a single row per CDR3 protein. The sample holds roughly 400,000 distinct CDR3 sequences; more than 80% are singletons and the top ten take 0.09% to 0.15%. Worth noting for this clonotype: The target antigen is unknown.

The receptor comes from a human donor with multiple sclerosis. Sequences were obtained from CD8+ T cells from PBMCs. The J gene is TRBJ1-5, the V gene TRBV7-9, with D uncertain. The CDR3 is CASSSKGSPYQPQHF. CDR3 coding DNA: TGTGCCAGCAGCTCGAAAGGCTCGCCGTATCAGCCCCAGCATTTT. The whole variable domain, remainder taken from reference TRBV7-9 and TRBJ1-5, is DTGVSQNPRHKITKRGQNVTFRCDPISEHNRLYWYRQTLGQGPEFLTYFQNEAQLEKSRLLSDRFSAERPKGSFSTLEIQRTEQGDSAMYLCASSSKGSPYQPQHFGDGTRLSIL.